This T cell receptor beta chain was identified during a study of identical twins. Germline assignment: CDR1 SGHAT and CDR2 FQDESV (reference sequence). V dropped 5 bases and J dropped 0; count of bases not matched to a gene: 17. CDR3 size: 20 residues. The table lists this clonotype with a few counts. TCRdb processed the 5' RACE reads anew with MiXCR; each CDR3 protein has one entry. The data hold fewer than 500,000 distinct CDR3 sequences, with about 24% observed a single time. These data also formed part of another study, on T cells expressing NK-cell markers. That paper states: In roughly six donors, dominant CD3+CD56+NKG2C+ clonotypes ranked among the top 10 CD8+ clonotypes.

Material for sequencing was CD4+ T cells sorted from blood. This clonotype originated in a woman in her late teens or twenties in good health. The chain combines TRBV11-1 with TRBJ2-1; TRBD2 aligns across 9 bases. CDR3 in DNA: TGTGCCAGCAGCCCGGGGGACGGCCGACTAGCGGACCACTCCTACAATGAGCAGTTCTTC. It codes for CASSPGDGRLADHSYNEQFF.